This TCR beta chain is from a study of blood T cell repertoires in COVID-19 (dated by TCRdb to about 2020). With respect to the entire study: Samples covering the acute and convalescent phases of COVID-19 were provided by collaborators in the United States, Italy and Spain. The prospective study material was composed of cDNA or gDNA derived from T cells, B-cell-depleted T cells, or PBMCs. The dataset comprised deeply sampled blood TCRbeta repertoires from subjects exposed to, actively infected with, or recovered from COVID-19. The repertoires were made available in a free public database intended to serve as a resource for research on the immune response to SARS-CoV-2. Samples came from the ongoing ImmuneRACE study (first 160 participants) plus 1,254 subjects from 6 global collaborators. A de-identified subject ID, COVID-19 status, age in years and sex were almost always included in the sample metadata. Where HLA class I and class II types were available, the types were taken from metadata supplied by the sample provider, not from assay-based typing.

TCRbeta CDR3 regions were amplified from genomic DNA using the immunoSEQ Assay, a bias-controlled multiplex PCR. On the authors' methods: The number of nucleated cells in each sample was estimated from the amplification of reference gene primers within the assay. To quantify the absolute abundance of each unique TCRbeta CDR3 rearrangement, sequence reads were collapsed and filtered. For each sample, productive Simpson clonality was calculated by taking the square root of Simpson's diversity index across productive rearrangements. In TCRdb, the immuneACCESS table is reduced to in-frame sequences with V and J assigned. These tables do not hold every clone; where another copy was compared, an unresolved V gene accounts for under half, and the others remain unexplained. The DNA was the basis for D and trimming; V, J and clone size are from that table. The sample data list tens of thousands of clones, and 85% to 90% of these were observed just once. The top ten hold 7% to 9% of the sample.

Collaborating institutions collected whole blood in K2EDTA tubes following their own protocols. Collaborator samples were shipped for TCRbeta analysis as frozen whole blood, isolated PBMCs, or DNA extracted from either sample type. Of note for this clone: Its cognate antigen has yet to be identified. The record has no base qualities; no much larger clone is one base away.

Broader findings and caveats from the paper: The amount of clinical and demographic metadata varied by source and participant and was provided uncurated.

Sequencing input: peripheral blood. The clonotype comes from a man older than 75 with active or convalescent COVID-19.

CDR3 region: CASSSNSGVSTDTQYF. The DNA is as follows: TGTGCCAGCAGCTCCAATAGCGGGGTGAGCACAGATACGCAGTATTTT. The sequence is built from TRBV13 and TRBJ2-3; 8 bases in the middle match TRBD2. The cysteine opens and the phenylalanine closes a CDR3 of 16 amino acids. Only the CDR3 region is kept as DNA, spanning 48 bases read in frame from base 1. The germline V gene (reference sequence) gives CDR1 as PRHDT and CDR2 as FYEKMQ. Trimming takes 4 bases off V and 0 bases off J; junction bases not matched to a gene: 6.